This T cell receptor beta chain was retrieved from a study of T cell repertoires in cytomegalovirus infection. Background on the study: Alongside well-studied HLA-B-restricted CMV epitopes, recently identified HLA-C-restricted CMV epitopes were also used. CMV infection together with matching HLA type was indicated by public TCR beta signatures.

The germline V gene has CDR1 SGHRS and CDR2 YFSETQ. There are 17 residues in the CDR3. The V gene end was trimmed by 0 bases and the J gene end by 2 bases; junction bases not matched to a gene: 5. TCRdb recomputed calls from the reads with MiXCR, one row per CDR3 protein. The sample yields roughly 500,000 distinct CDR3 sequences, 25% to 35% seen once. A remark on this clonotype: Its antigen remains unidentified.

The chain links TRBV5-1 to TRBJ2-5, with 12 nucleotides matching TRBD2. The receptor was derived from a human donor in good health (CMV status not recorded). Some clones in this sample may be carry-over from other donors' samples. Sequences were derived from cultured PBMCs, sampled from culture after CMV antigen stimulation. The CDR3 loop is CASSLGRTSGAQETQYF. CDR3 coding DNA: TGCGCCAGCAGCTTGGGCAGGACTAGCGGGGCGCAAGAGACCCAGTACTTC.